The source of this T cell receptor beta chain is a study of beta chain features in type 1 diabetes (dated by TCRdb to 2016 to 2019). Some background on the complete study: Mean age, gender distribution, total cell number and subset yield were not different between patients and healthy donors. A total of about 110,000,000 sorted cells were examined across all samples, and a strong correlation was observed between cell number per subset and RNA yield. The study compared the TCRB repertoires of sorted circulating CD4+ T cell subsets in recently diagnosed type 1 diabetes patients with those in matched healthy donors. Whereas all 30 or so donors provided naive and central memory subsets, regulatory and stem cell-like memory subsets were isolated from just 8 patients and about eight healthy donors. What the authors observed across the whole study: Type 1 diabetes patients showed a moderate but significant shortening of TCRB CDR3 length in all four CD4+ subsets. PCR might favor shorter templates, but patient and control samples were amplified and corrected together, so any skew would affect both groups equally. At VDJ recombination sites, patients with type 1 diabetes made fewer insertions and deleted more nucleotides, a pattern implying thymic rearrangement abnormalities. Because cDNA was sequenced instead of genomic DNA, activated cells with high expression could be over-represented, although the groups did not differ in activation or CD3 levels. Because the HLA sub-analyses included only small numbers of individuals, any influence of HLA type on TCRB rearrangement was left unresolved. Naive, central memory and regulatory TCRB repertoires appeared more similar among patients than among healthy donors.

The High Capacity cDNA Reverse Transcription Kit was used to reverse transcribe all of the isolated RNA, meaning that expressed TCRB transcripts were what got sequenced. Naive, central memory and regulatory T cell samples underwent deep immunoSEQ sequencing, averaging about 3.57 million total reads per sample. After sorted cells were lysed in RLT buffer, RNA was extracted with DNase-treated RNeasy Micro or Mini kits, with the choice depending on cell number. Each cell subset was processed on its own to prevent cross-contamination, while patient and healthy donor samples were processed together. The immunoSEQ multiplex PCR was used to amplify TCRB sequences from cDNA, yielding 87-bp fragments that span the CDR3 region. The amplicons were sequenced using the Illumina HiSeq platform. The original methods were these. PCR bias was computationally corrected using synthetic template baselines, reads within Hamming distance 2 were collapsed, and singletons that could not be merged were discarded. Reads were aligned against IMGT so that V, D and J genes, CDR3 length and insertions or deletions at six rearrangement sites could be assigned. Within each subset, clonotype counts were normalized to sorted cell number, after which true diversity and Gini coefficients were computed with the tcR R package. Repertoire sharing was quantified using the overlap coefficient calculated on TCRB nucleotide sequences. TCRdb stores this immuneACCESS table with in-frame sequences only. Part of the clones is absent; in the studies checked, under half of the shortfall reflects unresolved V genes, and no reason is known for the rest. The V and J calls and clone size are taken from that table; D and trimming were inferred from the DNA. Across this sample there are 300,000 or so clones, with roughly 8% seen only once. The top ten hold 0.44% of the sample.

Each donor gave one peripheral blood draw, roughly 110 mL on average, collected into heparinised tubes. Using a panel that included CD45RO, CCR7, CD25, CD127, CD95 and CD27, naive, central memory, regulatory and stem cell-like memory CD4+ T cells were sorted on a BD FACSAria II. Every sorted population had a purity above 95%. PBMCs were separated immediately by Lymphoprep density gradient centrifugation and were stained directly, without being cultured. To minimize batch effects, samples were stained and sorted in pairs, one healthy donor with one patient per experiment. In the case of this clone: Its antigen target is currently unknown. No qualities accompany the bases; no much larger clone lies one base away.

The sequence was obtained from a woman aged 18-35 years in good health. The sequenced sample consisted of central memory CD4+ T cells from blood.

The DNA is TGCGCCAGCAGCGGGGACAAGAACTATGGCTACACCTTC. This yields the protein CASSGDKNYGYTF. The sequence joins TRBV5-1 to TRBJ1-2; perhaps TRBD1 is the D gene, with 6 bases matching. CDR1 SGHRS and CDR2 YFSETQ were looked up in the germline V gene. A distance of 9 bases separates the germline ends of V and J, which lose 4 bases and 2 bases respectively. Spanning cysteine to phenylalanine, the CDR3 consists of 13 amino acids. Solely the CDR3 DNA is kept, with 39 bases framed from the first base.